A single sample gave rise to the 23 T cell receptor beta chains below, sequenced in a study of shared clonotypes between healthy human individuals. Using immunoSEQ multiplex PCR, the repertoire was profiled, and TCRdb retains in-frame clones only, with some absent. The repertoire consists of about 2,500,000 clones, with around nine tenths occurring once and the leading ten covering 0.13% to 0.15%. Input material: naive CD4+ T cells sorted from blood. The subset here: CD45RA+ positively selected. These receptors were taken from a man aged 18 to 35 in good health.

The V gene is TRBV19, the J gene TRBJ1-5, with unresolved D. The V end was cut by 3 bases, the J end by 3 bases, with 12 bases between. The CDR3 is 15 residues long. Germline V CDR1 and CDR2: LNHDA, SQIVND (reference sequence). In DNA form, the CDR3 reads TGTGCCAGTAGTATCGGAGGGATGGACAATCAGCCCCAGCATTTT. This gives the protein CASSIGGMDNQPQHF.

This chain links TRBV6-6 with TRBJ2-1; TRBD2 aligns across 8 bases. In germline, CDR1 is MNHNY, CDR2 SVGAGI (reference sequence). The CDR3 sequence is 15 residues long. Trimming at V came to 4 bases and at J to 10 bases, leaving 12 bases not matched to a gene. The chain's CDR3 is CASSLRGARGNEQFF. The DNA for the CDR3 is TGTGCCAGCAGTTTGCGGGGGGCTAGAGGAAACGAGCAGTTCTTC.

This rearrangement joins TRBV2 to TRBJ2-3, with a weak D call TRBD1 (6 bases). The CDR3 extends over 14 amino acids. Germline CDR1 and CDR2: SNHLY and FYNNEI. V gave up 3 bases and J gave up 6 bases, with 13 bases separating them. CDR3 sequence: CASSEARGSDTQYF. CDR3 coding DNA: TGTGCCAGCAGTGAGGCGAGGGGGTCCGATACGCAGTATTTT.

V gene TRBV10-3 combines with J gene TRBJ2-7; a possible D gene is TRBD1 (6 bases). Trimming took off 3 bases at V and 5 bases at J, with 14 bases between the two ends. The CDR3 is 14 amino acids. The germline V gene has CDR1 ENHRY and CDR2 SYGVKD. The DNA of the CDR3 is TGTGCCATCAGTGACAGGGGAGTTATGGACGAGCAGTACTTC. Its translation: CAISDRGVMDEQYF.

V usage is TRBV9 and J usage is TRBJ2-3; D call uncertain. Germline assignment: CDR1 SGDLS and CDR2 YYNGEE. The CDR3 contains 14 residues. Between the trimmed V and J ends, which lost 4 bases and 4 bases, there was a span of 13 bases. The CDR3 coding sequence is TGTGCCAGCAGCCCCCCAGCTAGGCCAGATACGCAGTATTTT. Translation: CASSPPARPDTQYF. Together with reference TRBV9 and TRBJ2-3, the CDR3 gives the full variable domain: DSGVTQTPKHLITATGQRVTLRCSPRSGDLSVYWYQQSLDQGLQFLIQYYNGEERAKGNILERFSAQQFPDLHSELNLSSLELGDSALYFCASSPPARPDTQYFGPGTRLTVL.

This clone appeared once. The genes are TRBV27 and TRBJ1-2; no clear D gene. V was clipped by 3 bases and J by 12 bases, with 23 bases between them. This CDR3 region has 15 residues. Germline V gene lookup returns CDR1 MNHEY and CDR2 SMNVEV (reference sequence). The CDR3 nucleotides are TGTGCCAGCAGTTTTCAGCCCTTCGGTGCCGGGAAGCACACCTTC. This translates into CASSFQPFGAGKHTF.

The chain is built from TRBV29-1 and TRBJ1-3, with 7 nucleotides matching TRBD1. V shed 4 bases, J shed 0 bases, and the junction held 3 bases outside the gene matches. CDR1 is SQVTM, CDR2 ANQGSEA, per germline. This CDR3 has 14 amino acids. The CDR3 sequence: CSVARGNSGNTIYF. In DNA form, the CDR3 reads TGCAGCGTTGCCAGGGGGAACTCTGGAAACACCATATATTTT.

The V call is TRBV4-1, the J call TRBJ1-6; 8 bases map to TRBD1. The CDR3 is 17 amino acids. Looked up from germline, CDR1 is MGHRA and CDR2 is YSYEKL. Germline trimming cut 0 bases from V and 10 bases from J; bases unmatched to any gene: 11. The CDR3 loop reads CASSQDMSGGAPSPLHF. DNA of the CDR3: TGCGCCAGCAGCCAAGACATGTCAGGGGGCGCGCCGTCACCCCTCCACTTT.

This chain links TRBV18 with TRBJ1-1; TRBD1 matches at 8 bases. Germline V gene sequence: CDR1 KGHSH, CDR2 LQKENI. This CDR3 spans 16 amino acids. V dropped 2 bases and J dropped 7; count of bases not matched to a gene: 12. As DNA, the CDR3 is TGTGCCAGCTCACCAAGTCAGGCAGGGGGCATTGGTGAAGCTTTCTTT. Its protein is CASSPSQAGGIGEAFF.

The chain combines TRBV6-5 with TRBJ1-3; D is possibly TRBD1 (6 bases). The CDR3 consists of 13 residues. The germline V gene encodes CDR1 MNHEY and CDR2 SVGAGI. The V end lost 7 bases, the J end lost 4 bases, and 11 bases lay between the germline ends. In DNA form, the CDR3 reads TGTGCCAGCATTCCGGGGGGCGGAAACACCATATATTTT. Encoded protein: CASIPGGGNTIYF.

The chain links TRBV5-1 to TRBJ1-4; a weak D match, TRBD1 (5 bases). With 1 base removed from V and 7 bases from J, the gap between germline ends came to 11 bases. The CDR3 length is 14 residues. CDR1 SGHRS and CDR2 YFSETQ come from the germline V gene. This CDR3 reads CASSLWQGGEKLFF. The CDR3 nucleotides read TGCGCCAGCAGCTTGTGGCAGGGTGGTGAAAAACTGTTTTTT.

The CDR3 sequence is CASSVAGRSGQYF. As DNA, the CDR3 is TGTGCCAGCAGTGTGGCAGGGCGAAGCGGGCAGTACTTC. The chain links TRBV6-1 to TRBJ2-7; either TRBD1 or TRBD2 may supply D (5 bases each). The V end was cut by 4 bases, the J end by 9 bases, with 16 bases between. The length of the CDR3 is 13 residues. Per germline, CDR1 MNHNS and CDR2 SASEGT.

V is TRBV6-5 and J is TRBJ2-7; 8 positions match TRBD1. The junction had 9 bases not matched to a gene; V was cut back by 5 bases and J by 6 bases. Germline assignment: CDR1 MNHEY and CDR2 SVGAGI. The CDR3 contains 14 residues. The CDR3 nucleotides are TGTGCCAGCAGTCGAGGACAGGGAATAGGCGAGCAGTACTTC. Protein: CASSRGQGIGEQYF.

This chain joins TRBV5-4 and TRBJ1-1; TRBD1 matches at 7 bases. With V trimmed by 5 bases and J by 8 bases, 12 bases remained unmatched. The CDR3 has 14 amino acids. The germline CDR1 and CDR2 sequences are SGHNT and YYREEE (reference sequence). CDR3 sequence reads: CASSSGGTAQEAFF. For the CDR3, the DNA is TGTGCCAGCAGTTCCGGCGGGACAGCTCAAGAAGCTTTCTTT.

The V and J genes are TRBV28 and TRBJ1-1, with D tentatively TRBD1 (5 bases). The CDR3 runs to 15 residues. Germline lookup yields CDR1 MDHEN and CDR2 SYDVKM. Trimming left V 4 bases short and J 1 base short, with 13 bases between. The CDR3 coding sequence is TGTGCCAGCAGTTCCGGGGGTTTGGGGAACACTGAAGCTTTCTTT. It codes for CASSSGGLGNTEAFF.

This clone has just one count. The chain is built from TRBV19 and TRBJ2-7, with TRBD2 matching over 8 bases. Germline V CDR1 and CDR2: LNHDA, SQIVND (reference sequence). With 3 bases clipped from V and 1 base from J, the junction kept 8 bases outside the gene matches. This CDR3 region has 16 residues. The CDR3: CASSMRLGLGSYEQYF. CDR3 in DNA: TGTGCCAGTAGTATGCGTCTGGGACTAGGGTCCTACGAGCAGTACTTC.

The rearrangement links TRBV2 to TRBJ2-1; TRBD2 aligns across 7 bases. CDR3 size: 15 residues. V trimming: 4 bases; J trimming: 0 bases; junction bases outside the gene matches: 3. Germline CDR1 is SNHLY and CDR2 is FYNNEI. The CDR3 nucleotides are TGTGCCAGCAGTGTAGCTAGCGGCTCCTACAATGAGCAGTTCTTC. Amino acids: CASSVASGSYNEQFF.

This chain uses TRBV10-3 with TRBJ1-1; D remains unclear. There are 13 residues in the CDR3. Germline V CDR1 and CDR2: ENHRY, SYGVKD. V lost 8 bases and J 1 base, leaving 11 bases between the germline ends. The CDR3: CAISMRANTEAFF. The CDR3 DNA reads as TGTGCCATCTCGATGAGGGCGAACACTGAAGCTTTCTTT.

The chain employs TRBV9 and TRBJ2-3; maybe TRBD2 (5 bases). From germline, CDR1 is SGDLS and CDR2 YYNGEE. The CDR3 extends over 16 amino acids. With 4 bases removed from V and 0 bases from J, the gap between germline ends came to 15 bases. CDR3: CASSLRTGSSTDTQYF. For the CDR3, the DNA is TGTGCCAGCAGCCTCCGGACTGGAAGTAGCACAGATACGCAGTATTTT.

This clone was counted a single time. This chain joins TRBV18 and TRBJ1-6; a possible D gene is TRBD1 (6 bases). The CDR3 loop spans 15 amino acids. Germline V gene lookup returns CDR1 KGHSH and CDR2 LQKENI. V lost 0 bases to trimming and J lost 12 bases, with 15 bases between them. The CDR3, as DNA: TGTGCCAGCTCACCACCTCACGACGGAGGGGGACCCCTCCACTTT. It yields the protein CASSPPHDGGGPLHF.

This clone was seen only a few times. Distinct nucleotide sequences in the sample also encode this CDR3. The chain links TRBV7-2 to TRBJ1-5; the D is unclear. The V end lost 5 bases, the J end lost 1 base, and 6 bases lay between the germline ends. The CDR3 is 13 residues long. The germline V gene encodes CDR1 SGHTA and CDR2 FQGNSA. CDR3 bases: TGTGCCAGCAGCCGGGAGAGCAATCAGCCCCAGCATTTT. Its protein product is CASSRESNQPQHF.

The rearrangement links TRBV7-2 to TRBJ2-1; 11 bases match TRBD2. With V trimmed by 0 bases and J by 7 bases, 5 bases remained unmatched. The germline V gene has CDR1 SGHTA and CDR2 FQGNSA. CDR3 size: 16 residues. The CDR3 protein is CASSLAVTSGINEQFF. Written as DNA, the CDR3 is TGTGCCAGCAGCTTAGCGGTGACTAGCGGGATAAATGAGCAGTTCTTC.

The rearrangement links TRBV7-2 to TRBJ1-2; maybe TRBD1 (5 bases). Germline lookup yields CDR1 SGHTA and CDR2 FQGNSA. CDR3 size: 16 residues. V was trimmed by 1 base and J by 2 bases, leaving 14 bases between them. CDR3 in amino acids: CASSLEGTSANYGYTF. The CDR3 DNA follows: TGTGCCAGCAGCTTAGAAGGGACCTCTGCGAACTATGGCTACACCTTC.